This TCR beta chain was captured in a study of blood T cell repertoires in COVID-19 (dated by TCRdb to the early 2020s). Concerning the study at large: Samples covering the acute and convalescent phases of COVID-19 were provided by collaborators in the United States, Italy and Spain. The material from the prospective study consisted of cDNA or gDNA derived from T cells, B-cell-depleted T cells, or PBMCs. Deeply sampled blood TCRbeta repertoires from subjects exposed to, actively infected with, or recovered from COVID-19 were included in the dataset. Where HLA class I and class II types were available, the types were taken from metadata supplied by the sample provider, not from assay-based typing. The repertoires were made available in a free public database intended to serve as a resource for research on the immune response to SARS-CoV-2. Sample metadata almost always included a de-identified subject ID, COVID-19 status, age in years and sex. The samples were drawn from two sources: the first 160 participants of the ongoing ImmuneRACE study, and fewer than 1,500 subjects contributed by 6 global collaborators. General findings and caveats noted by the study authors: Clinical and demographic metadata were provided uncurated, with the amount varying by source and participant.

Points on this clone: Its recognized antigen is unknown. It has no much larger one-base neighbor in the sample; base qualities were not kept.

TCRbeta CDR3 regions were amplified from genomic DNA using the immunoSEQ Assay, a bias-controlled multiplex PCR. As for how the authors treated the data: The number of nucleated cells in each sample was estimated by amplification of reference gene primers within the assay. To quantify the absolute abundance of each unique TCRbeta CDR3 rearrangement, sequence reads were collapsed and filtered. For each sample, productive Simpson clonality was calculated as the square root of Simpson's diversity index across productive rearrangements. TCRdb mirrors the immuneACCESS table, restricted to in-frame sequences. Some clones are absent from its copies; in checked studies, under half trace to an unresolved V gene, and the reason for the others is unknown. V and J calls and clone size are those listed in that table; D and trimming were worked out from the DNA. The sample data list about 40,000 clones, and approximately 82% of these were observed just once. The ten largest clones take up about 4% of the sample.

The CDR3 goes from the cysteine to the phenylalanine over 17 residues. This entry keeps only the CDR3 DNA: 51 bases, framed from base 1. CDR1 MDHEN and CDR2 SYDVKM were looked up in the germline V gene. Unmatched junction bases come to 11, with V trimmed by 4 bases and J by 5 bases. Collaborating institutions collected whole blood in K2EDTA tubes following their own protocols. For TCRbeta analysis, collaborators shipped samples as frozen whole blood, isolated PBMCs, or DNA extracted from either of those sample types. Source material: peripheral blood. The rearranged segments are TRBV28 and TRBJ2-3; 11 nucleotides in the junction match TRBD2. The receptor was isolated from a woman between 65 and 79 years old with acute or convalescent COVID-19. The DNA sequence is given as TGTGCCAGCAGTTCCACCTCTTTCGGACTAGCGGGAGATACGCAGTATTTT. Translated, this is CASSSTSFGLAGDTQYF.